These T cell receptor beta chains were read from a single sample in a study of T cells in localized non-small cell lung cancer. TCRdb's copy holds only in-frame clones and misses some; the assay was immunoSEQ multiplex PCR. The repertoire holds roughly 1,300 clones, with 30% to 40% as singletons. The specimen was normal lung tissue next to the tumor, collected before any cancer treatment. The source is a man aged 40 to 70 with stage I lung adenocarcinoma. CDR3s include the opening cysteine and the closing phenylalanine or tryptophan. The order of the fields is J gene, CDR3 length, V gene, CDR3 protein.

j_call: TRBJ2-7; cdr3_length: 13; v_call: TRBV29-1; cdr3_aa: CSASGGVTYEQYF
j_call: TRBJ2-7; cdr3_length: 16; v_call: TRBV11-3; cdr3_aa: CASSLTGGLSPYEQYF
j_call: TRBJ2-1; cdr3_length: 13; v_call: TRBV23-1; cdr3_aa: CASNRWKGNEQFF
j_call: TRBJ1-4; cdr3_length: 14; v_call: TRBV9; cdr3_aa: CASSSQGQHEKLFF
j_call: TRBJ2-7; cdr3_length: 15; v_call: TRBV11-3; cdr3_aa: CASSSFASGLGEQYF
j_call: TRBJ1-1; cdr3_length: 13; v_call: TRBV28; cdr3_aa: CAVSTGQGYSAFF
j_call: TRBJ2-5; cdr3_length: 15; v_call: TRBV11-3; cdr3_aa: CASSVWDRREETQYF
j_call: TRBJ1-1; cdr3_length: 18; v_call: TRBV6-8; cdr3_aa: CASSYSLGQGVTAIKAFF
j_call: TRBJ2-7; cdr3_length: 13; v_call: TRBV2; cdr3_aa: CASETQVGGQPYF
j_call: TRBJ2-3; cdr3_length: 16; v_call: TRBV28; cdr3_aa: CASSFWDGDSTDTQYF
j_call: TRBJ2-3; cdr3_length: 14; v_call: TRBV6-8; cdr3_aa: CASSAGTSTDTQYF
j_call: TRBJ2-6; cdr3_length: 17; v_call: TRBV6-7; cdr3_aa: CASTAWGTFSGANVLTF
j_call: TRBJ1-5; cdr3_length: 14; v_call: TRBV30; cdr3_aa: CAWTLTGANQPQHF
j_call: TRBJ1-2; cdr3_length: 15; v_call: TRBV28; cdr3_aa: CASRTPTGGTYGYTF
j_call: TRBJ2-5; cdr3_length: 13; v_call: TRBV19; cdr3_aa: CASSWDREETQYF
j_call: TRBJ2-7; cdr3_length: 14; v_call: TRBV11-3; cdr3_aa: CASSQSGTDYEQYF
j_call: TRBJ2-1; cdr3_length: 15; v_call: TRBV11-3; cdr3_aa: CASSVGASGGDEQFF
j_call: TRBJ2-1; cdr3_length: 15; v_call: TRBV11-1; cdr3_aa: CASSLTREPYNEQFF
j_call: TRBJ2-1; cdr3_length: 13; v_call: TRBV7-8; cdr3_aa: CASRDTQSNEQFF
j_call: TRBJ2-7; cdr3_length: 15; v_call: TRBV18; cdr3_aa: CASSPPSDRGYEQYF
j_call: TRBJ2-5; cdr3_length: 17; v_call: TRBV11-3; cdr3_aa: CASSLGAGGIKGETQYF
j_call: TRBJ2-2; cdr3_length: 15; v_call: TRBV19; cdr3_aa: CASSIVGGSTGELFF
j_call: TRBJ2-1; cdr3_length: 17; v_call: TRBV4-1; cdr3_aa: CASSRGTSGGVYNEQFF
j_call: TRBJ2-1; cdr3_length: 14; v_call: TRBV10-2; cdr3_aa: CASKLDPQNNEQFF
j_call: TRBJ2-5; cdr3_length: 12; v_call: TRBV28; cdr3_aa: CASTPPRGHQYF
j_call: TRBJ2-2; cdr3_length: 15; v_call: TRBV11-3; cdr3_aa: CASSLSRDSTGELFF
j_call: TRBJ2-1; cdr3_length: 16; v_call: TRBV6-8; cdr3_aa: CASRGGLAESYNEQFF
j_call: TRBJ2-3; cdr3_length: 13; v_call: TRBV9; cdr3_aa: CASSGQTEDTQYF
j_call: TRBJ1-1; cdr3_length: 15; v_call: TRBV11-3; cdr3_aa: CASSLNTHPNTEAFF
j_call: TRBJ2-7; cdr3_length: 15; v_call: TRBV28; cdr3_aa: CASSFWGVAGDEQYF
j_call: TRBJ1-5; cdr3_length: 17; v_call: TRBV28; cdr3_aa: CASSSPDGIYSNQPQHF
j_call: TRBJ2-6; cdr3_length: 15; v_call: TRBV2; cdr3_aa: CASRGSRSGANVLTF
j_call: TRBJ2-4; cdr3_length: 15; v_call: TRBV11-3; cdr3_aa: CASSLLNEHKNIQYF
j_call: TRBJ2-2; cdr3_length: 17; v_call: TRBV9; cdr3_aa: CASSKSPDRAGTGELFF
j_call: TRBJ2-7; cdr3_length: 16; v_call: TRBV14; cdr3_aa: CASSQDPVVRDYEQYF
j_call: TRBJ1-1; cdr3_length: 14; v_call: TRBV5-1; cdr3_aa: CASSTGQGGTEAFF
j_call: TRBJ2-1; cdr3_length: 16; v_call: TRBV18; cdr3_aa: CASSPPQVGVYNEQFF
j_call: TRBJ2-7; cdr3_length: 13; v_call: TRBV6-8; cdr3_aa: CASSWGTNGEQYF
j_call: TRBJ2-7; cdr3_length: 15; v_call: TRBV6-8; cdr3_aa: CAISAGGDRDYEQYF
j_call: TRBJ1-2; cdr3_length: 14; v_call: TRBV28; cdr3_aa: CATEQGPRGYGYTF